Shown below are 30 T cell receptor beta chains from a single sample sequenced in a study. TCRdb reanalysed the 5' RACE reads using MiXCR and keeps one entry per CDR3 protein. This sample has 30,000 to 40,000 distinct CDR3 sequences, with roughly 24% found just once. Sequences were obtained from naive CD4+ T cells sorted from a lymph node. Subset denoted: naive CD4+ T cells, CD4+CD45RA+CD25-. Receptor source: a female donor with breast cancer.

The rearrangement uses TRBV18 and TRBJ2-2; TRBD1 matches at 7 bases. The CDR3 has 15 amino acids. The ends lost 1 base at V and 4 bases at J; junction bases unmatched: 3. CDR1 KGHSH and CDR2 LQKENI come from the germline V gene. This CDR3 is CASSPLDRATGELFF. The DNA for the CDR3 is TGTGCCAGCTCACCACTAGACAGGGCCACCGGGGAGCTGTTTTTT.

This sequence joins TRBV20-1 and TRBJ2-6; no firm D call. From germline, CDR1 is DFQATT and CDR2 SNEGSKA (reference sequence). Trimming shortened V by 3 bases and J by 4 bases, and 10 bases separated the two germline ends. This CDR3 contains 14 residues. The CDR3 coding sequence is TGCAGTGCTAGTTCGGCCGGGGGGGCCAACGTCCTGACTTTC. This gives the protein CSASSAGGANVLTF.

In the case of this clonotype: One end of the junction does not line up with germline, which may come from a read error. The chain links TRBV27 to TRBJ1-2, with 7 nucleotides matching TRBD1. The germline gives CDR1 MNHEY, CDR2 SMNVEV (reference sequence). The CDR3 is made up of 14 amino acids. CDR3 sequence: CAGSSSGGGGGYTF. The CDR3 nucleotides are TGTGCCGGCAGTTCCTCAGGGGGAGGTGGTGGCTACACCTTC.

This clonotype counts as medium-sized. V is TRBV5-4 and J is TRBJ1-1, with 8 bases identical to TRBD1. J lost 1 base, V lost 0 bases, and 5 bases had no gene match. CDR1 is SGHNT and CDR2 is YYREEE in the germline V gene (reference sequence). The CDR3 covers 16 residues. CDR3 sequence (DNA): TGTGCCAGCAGCTTGGGAGGGACAGGATCGAACACTGAAGCTTTCTTT. This sequence encodes CASSLGGTGSNTEAFF. Full variable domain (remainder filled in from reference TRBV5-4 and TRBJ1-1): ETGVTQSPTHLIKTRGQQVTLRCSSQSGHNTVSWYQQALGQGPQFIFQYYREEENGRGNFPPRFSGLQFPNYSSELNVNALELDDSALYLCASSLGGTGSNTEAFFGQGTRLTVV.

This clonotype was detected many times. The chain is built from TRBV6-5 and TRBJ2-2, with D maybe TRBD2 (6 bases). Germline-derived CDR1 and CDR2 are MNHEY and SVGAGI. The CDR3 sequence is 13 residues long. Trimming shortened V by 2 bases and J by 6 bases, and 7 bases separated the two germline ends. CDR3 loop: CASSYRGSGELFF. The DNA of the CDR3 is TGTGCCAGCAGTTACCGGGGGTCCGGGGAGCTGTTTTTT.

Comment on this clonotype: The junction departs from the called germline gene at one end, perhaps through a read error. The chain has TRBV6-6 and TRBJ1-1; D gene uncertain. Per the germline V gene, CDR1 is MNHNY and CDR2 is SVGAGI (reference sequence). The length of the CDR3 is 11 residues. The CDR3 bases are TGTACCAGCAGCCGGGCCACTGAAGCTTTCTTT. This translates into CTSSRATEAFF.

Only a few counts were recorded for this clonotype. A much bigger clone sits one base away, suggesting this may be a read error. The chain employs TRBV20-1 and TRBJ1-5; D is perhaps TRBD1 (6 bases). CDR1 DFQATT and CDR2 SNEGSKA come from the germline V gene (reference sequence). CDR3 length: 15 residues. Trimming cost V 8 bases and J 3 bases, with 20 bases left between them. The CDR3 is CSTANRGHINQPQHF. CDR3 in DNA: TGCAGTACTGCGAATCGGGGACATATCAATCAGCCCCAGCATTTT.

The sample holds many counts of this clonotype. The V and J genes are TRBV7-3 and TRBJ1-1; D uncertain. The germline V gene has CDR1 SGHTA and CDR2 FQGTGA. This CDR3 has 13 residues. V was shortened by 4 bases and J by 1 base, with 7 bases between the two germline ends. CDR3 DNA sequence: TGTGCCAGCAGCTACCGGGAGAACACTGAAGCTTTCTTT. This sequence encodes CASSYRENTEAFF.

This clonotype occurred a few times. The rearrangement joins TRBV20-1 to TRBJ2-1, with TRBD2 matching over 7 bases. The CDR3 has 16 amino acids. Unmatched junction bases numbered 8, after V lost 3 bases and J lost 0 bases. Germline CDR1 reads DFQATT; CDR2 reads SNEGSKA (reference sequence). CDR3 sequence reads: CSASSFGGSSYNEQFF. DNA for the CDR3: TGCAGTGCTAGTAGTTTCGGCGGGAGCTCCTACAATGAGCAGTTCTTC.

This clonotype appeared a few times. The chain joins TRBV7-2 to TRBJ1-4; the D gene is possibly TRBD1 (5 bases). The germline CDR1 and CDR2 sequences are SGHTA and FQGNSA. The CDR3 totals 14 residues. Trimming removed 5 bases from V and 8 bases from J, with 15 bases in between. DNA of the CDR3: TGTGCCAGCAGCCCCGGGGGGGGAAACGAAAAACTGTTTTTT. It encodes CASSPGGGNEKLFF. The full variable domain, completed using reference TRBV7-2 and TRBJ1-4, is GAGVSQSPSNKVTEKGKDVELRCDPISGHTALYWYRQSLGQGLEFLIYFQGNSAPDKSGLPSDRFSAERTGGSVSTLTIQRTQQEDSAVYLCASSPGGGNEKLFFGSGTQLSVL.

The CDR3 bases are TGTGCCAGCAGCTTAGAAGGGGGTAGCGGGATCTACAATGAGCAGTTCTTC. Its translation: CASSLEGGSGIYNEQFF. The rearrangement links TRBV11-2 to TRBJ2-1; 8 bases map to TRBD2. Trimming cost V 0 bases and J 3 bases; bases outside gene matches: 7. CDR3 length: 17 amino acids. The V gene's germline CDR1 is SGHAT and CDR2 FQNNGV.

There are many counts of this clonotype. The chain uses TRBV7-9 and TRBJ2-7; D call uncertain. V was cut by 0 bases and J by 3 bases, with 6 bases left in between. The CDR3 is made up of 13 amino acids. Looked up from germline, CDR1 is SEHNR and CDR2 is FQNEAQ (reference sequence). The CDR3, as DNA: TGTGCCAGCAGCTTAGCGGCCGGCTACGAGCAGTACTTC. It encodes CASSLAAGYEQYF.

The V call is TRBV20-1, the J call TRBJ1-2, with D possibly matching TRBD1 (6 bases). CDR1 DFQATT and CDR2 SNEGSKA come from the germline V gene (reference sequence). The V gene lost 0 bases and the J gene lost 2 bases, with 13 bases spanning the gap. This CDR3 comprises 15 residues. The CDR3 coding sequence is TGCAGTGCTAGAGATTTAGCAGGGGCCAACTATGGCTACACCTTC. This codes for CSARDLAGANYGYTF.

The chain uses TRBV5-5 and TRBJ2-2, with TRBD2 matching 7 bases. Germline V gene lookup returns CDR1 SGHKS and CDR2 YYEKEE (reference sequence). The CDR3 has 16 amino acids. V was pared by 3 bases and J by 1 base, with 6 bases of the junction left unmatched. The CDR3 spells CASSSGTNMNTGELFF. CDR3 coding DNA: TGTGCCAGCAGCTCTGGGACTAATATGAACACCGGGGAGCTGTTTTTT.

The chain links TRBV28 to TRBJ1-6, with 7 bases that match TRBD1. Losses at the gene ends were 0 bases for V and 2 bases for J; bases not matched to a gene: 1. Germline-derived CDR1 and CDR2 are MDHEN and SYDVKM. This CDR3 has 16 amino acids. The CDR3 here is CASSLWDRTYNSPLHF. Written as DNA, the CDR3 is TGTGCCAGCAGTTTATGGGACAGGACCTATAATTCACCCCTCCACTTT. The full variable domain, completed using reference TRBV28 and TRBJ1-6, is DVKVTQSSRYLVKRTGEKVFLECVQDMDHENMFWYRQDPGLGLRLIYFSYDVKMKEKGDIPEGYSVSREKKERFSLILESASTNQTSMYLCASSLWDRTYNSPLHFGNGTRLTVT.

This clonotype occurred many times. The chain joins TRBV5-4 to TRBJ2-1, with 7 bases matching TRBD2. Losses at the gene ends were 4 bases for V and 0 bases for J; bases not matched to a gene: 10. The CDR3 runs to 17 residues. CDR1 and CDR2 from the germline V gene are SGHNT and YYREEE (reference sequence). CDR3 region: CASSSWERDSSYNEQFF. The CDR3 DNA reads TGTGCCAGCAGCAGTTGGGAGCGGGATAGCTCCTACAATGAGCAGTTCTTC.

The genes are TRBV5-1 and TRBJ2-3; tentatively, D is TRBD2 (5 bases). The CDR3 loop spans 12 amino acids. Germline-derived CDR1 and CDR2 are SGHRS and YFSETQ. V lost 3 bases and J lost 6, with 8 bases in between. As DNA, the CDR3 is TGCGCCAGCAGCTCCACGGGGGATACGCAGTATTTT. This sequence encodes CASSSTGDTQYF.

This clonotype has more than one count but fewer than ten. This CDR3 reads CASSPADRHYGYTF. CDR3 nucleotides: TGTGCCAGCAGCCCGGCGGACCGGCACTATGGCTACACCTTC. This rearrangement joins TRBV5-6 to TRBJ1-2; D is unclear. With 4 bases removed from V and 3 bases from J, the gap between germline ends came to 13 bases. CDR3 size: 14 residues. Looked up from germline, CDR1 is SGHDT and CDR2 is YYEEEE.

By its share, this clonotype is medium-sized. The chain combines TRBV12-3 or TRBV12-4 with TRBJ1-5; 9 bases are shared with TRBD1. V shed 5 bases and J 8 bases; nucleotides not matched to a gene: 7. The CDR3 totals 14 residues. In DNA, the CDR3 is TGTGCCAGCAGTAAACAACAGGGGGCTGAGCCCCAGCATTTT. The encoded protein is CASSKQQGAEPQHF.

This clonotype was counted a few times. The chain combines TRBV7-9 with TRBJ1-3; weak D call: TRBD1 (6 bases). Germline V gives CDR1 SEHNR, CDR2 FQNEAQ (reference sequence). This CDR3 is 15 amino acids long. V lost 1 base and J lost 2, with 9 bases in between. The CDR3 protein is CASSLDRGPGNTIYF. The CDR3 bases are TGTGCCAGCAGCTTAGATCGGGGGCCTGGAAACACCATATATTTT.

The genes are TRBV25-1 and TRBJ2-2; 7 positions agree with TRBD1. Germline lookup yields CDR1 MGHDK and CDR2 SYGVNS. J lost 3 bases, V lost 6 bases, and 4 bases had no gene match. This CDR3 spans 14 amino acids. The CDR3 region has the DNA TGTGCCAGCAGGGGGCAGGGGGACACCGGGGAGCTGTTTTTT. It codes for CASRGQGDTGELFF.

This clonotype was observed at least ten times. The chain recombines TRBV7-9 with TRBJ2-3; 8 nucleotides align to TRBD2. The CDR3 loop spans 14 amino acids. CDR1 and CDR2 from the germline V gene are SEHNR and FQNEAQ (reference sequence). V trimming: 7 bases; J trimming: 7 bases; junction bases outside the gene matches: 10. The CDR3 region is CASTPLAGGYTQYF. CDR3 DNA: TGTGCCAGCACCCCACTCGCGGGAGGTTATACGCAGTATTTT.

This clonotype was found many times. The chain combines TRBV4-1 with TRBJ1-5, with TRBD1 matching 9 bases. Per the germline V gene, CDR1 is MGHRA and CDR2 is YSYEKL. The V gene end was trimmed by 2 bases and the J gene end by 5 bases; junction bases not matched to a gene: 1. The CDR3 spans 14 residues. The CDR3 region has the DNA TGCGCCAGCAGCCAAAGACAGGGGGATCAGCCCCAGCATTTT. This sequence encodes CASSQRQGDQPQHF.

Within the sample, this clonotype is medium-sized. This chain uses TRBV7-9 with TRBJ2-7, with TRBD1 matching over 9 bases. Germline lookup yields CDR1 SEHNR and CDR2 FQNEAQ (reference sequence). Germline trimming cut 5 bases from V and 3 bases from J; bases unmatched to any gene: 2. There are 13 residues in the CDR3. The CDR3 DNA is TGTGCCAGCAGCCCGACAGGGGGCTACGAGCAGTACTTC. This gives the protein CASSPTGGYEQYF.

This chain uses TRBV5-1 with TRBJ1-1; D ambiguous. V shed 4 bases and J shed 4 bases, with 14 bases lying between them. The CDR3 has 14 residues. CDR1 is SGHRS, CDR2 YFSETQ, per germline. CDR3 amino acids: CASSLDGKSTEAFF. DNA for the CDR3: TGCGCCAGCAGCCTGGACGGAAAAAGCACTGAAGCTTTCTTT.

The rearrangement joins TRBV9 to TRBJ2-2, with D hard to call. Germline V gives CDR1 SGDLS, CDR2 YYNGEE. V dropped 0 bases and J dropped 12 bases, with 18 bases sitting between them. This CDR3 is built from 15 residues. CDR3 sequence reads: CASSVEPHPARKLFF. The CDR3, as DNA: TGTGCCAGCAGCGTAGAACCTCACCCAGCGAGAAAGCTGTTTTTT.

The V and J genes are TRBV7-9 and TRBJ2-2; D uncertain. The V gene lost 2 bases and the J gene lost 1 base, with 5 bases spanning the gap. Germline V gene lookup returns CDR1 SEHNR and CDR2 FQNEAQ (reference sequence). The CDR3 runs 14 residues. The CDR3 nucleotides are TGTGCCAGCAGCTTACCCGAGAACACCGGGGAGCTGTTTTTT. Its translation: CASSLPENTGELFF.

The table lists this clonotype with a few counts. The chain employs TRBV24-1 and TRBJ2-2, with D possibly TRBD2 on 6 matching bases. The CDR3 sequence is 14 residues long. Trimming took off 7 bases at V and 2 bases at J, with 10 bases between the two ends. Germline assignment: CDR1 KGHDR and CDR2 SFDVKD. The DNA for the CDR3 is TGTGCCACCAGCCCGGGACTTAACACCGGGGAGCTGTTTTTT. Translating it yields CATSPGLNTGELFF.

This clonotype was seen a handful of times. The chain joins TRBV20-1 to TRBJ2-4; 8 bases are a match to TRBD1. J was trimmed by 3 bases and V by 0 bases; bases with no gene match: 4. The germline gives CDR1 DFQATT, CDR2 SNEGSKA (reference sequence). This CDR3 contains 15 residues. CDR3 sequence (DNA): TGCAGTGCTAGAGATCGAGGGACAGGCAAAAACATTCAGTACTTC. It specifies CSARDRGTGKNIQYF.

In this sample, this clonotype turned up a few times. This sequence joins TRBV7-3 and TRBJ1-1; D is possibly TRBD1 (5 bases). CDR3 length: 18 residues. V lost 5 bases and J 1 base, leaving 23 bases between the germline ends. The germline V gene encodes CDR1 SGHTA and CDR2 FQGTGA. CDR3 region: CASSLPYGGATGNTEAFF. The DNA of the CDR3 is TGTGCCAGCAGCCTTCCCTACGGGGGAGCTACAGGGAACACTGAAGCTTTCTTT.